This T cell receptor beta chain was documented in a study of blood T cell repertoires in COVID-19. Study-wide background: Spain, Italy and the United States supplied samples that represented acute and convalescent COVID-19.

A single count supports this clone. In the study's own analysis: Reference gene primer amplification gave nucleated cell count estimates. TCRdb keeps only in-frame clones here, not all; method: immunoSEQ multiplex PCR. The V and J calls and clone size are taken from that table; D and trimming were inferred from the DNA. Of roughly 26,000 clones detected, around 87% appear once; the ten largest clones hold about 25%. The length of the CDR3 is 14 residues. Germline CDR1 and CDR2: SGHDT and YYEEEE. V lost 5 bases to trimming and J lost 2 bases, with 13 bases between them. The sequenced sample was peripheral blood. The chain joins TRBV5-6 to TRBJ2-5, with D uncertain. The source of this sequence is a human donor with active COVID-19. The donor label of this sample is uncertain. The CDR3: CASRPLVQQETQYF. The DNA of the CDR3 is TGTGCCAGCAGACCCCTGGTGCAGCAAGAGACCCAGTACTTC.